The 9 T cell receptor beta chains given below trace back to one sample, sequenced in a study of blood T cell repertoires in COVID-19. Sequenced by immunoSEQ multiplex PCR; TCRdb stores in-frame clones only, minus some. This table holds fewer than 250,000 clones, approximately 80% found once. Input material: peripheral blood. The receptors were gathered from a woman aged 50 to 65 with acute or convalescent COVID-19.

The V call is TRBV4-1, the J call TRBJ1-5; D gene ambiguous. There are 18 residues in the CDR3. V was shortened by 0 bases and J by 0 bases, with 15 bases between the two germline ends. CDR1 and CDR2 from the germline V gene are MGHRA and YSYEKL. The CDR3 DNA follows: TGCGCCAGCAGCCAAGATAACGCGCCCGAGTATAGCAATCAGCCCCAGCATTTT. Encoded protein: CASSQDNAPEYSNQPQHF.

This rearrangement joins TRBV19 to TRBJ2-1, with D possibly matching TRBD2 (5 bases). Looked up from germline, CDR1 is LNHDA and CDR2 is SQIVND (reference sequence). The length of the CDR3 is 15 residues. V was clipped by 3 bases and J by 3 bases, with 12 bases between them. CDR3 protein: CASSIFYGNYNEQFF. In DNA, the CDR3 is TGTGCCAGTAGTATCTTTTACGGGAACTACAATGAGCAGTTCTTC.

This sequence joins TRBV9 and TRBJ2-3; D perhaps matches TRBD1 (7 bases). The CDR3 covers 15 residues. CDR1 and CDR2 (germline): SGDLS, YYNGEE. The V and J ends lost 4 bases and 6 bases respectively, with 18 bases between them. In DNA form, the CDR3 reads TGTGCCAGCAGCCCCCGCGGGGACAGCGGGGATACGCAGTATTTT. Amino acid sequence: CASSPRGDSGDTQYF.

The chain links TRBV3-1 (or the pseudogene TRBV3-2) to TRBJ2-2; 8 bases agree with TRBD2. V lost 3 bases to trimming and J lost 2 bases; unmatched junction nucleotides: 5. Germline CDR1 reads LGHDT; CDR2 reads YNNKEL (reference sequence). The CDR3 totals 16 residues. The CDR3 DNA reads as TGTGCCAGCAGCCAGCGAGCGGGGGATAACACCGGGGAGCTGTTTTTT. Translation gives CASSQRAGDNTGELFF.

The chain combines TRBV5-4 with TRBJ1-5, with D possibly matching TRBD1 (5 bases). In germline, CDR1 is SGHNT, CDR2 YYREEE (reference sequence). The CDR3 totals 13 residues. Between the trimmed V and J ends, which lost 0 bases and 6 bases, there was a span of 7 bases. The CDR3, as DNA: TGTGCCAGCAGCTTGGGAGACAGTCAGCCCCAGCATTTT. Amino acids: CASSLGDSQPQHF.

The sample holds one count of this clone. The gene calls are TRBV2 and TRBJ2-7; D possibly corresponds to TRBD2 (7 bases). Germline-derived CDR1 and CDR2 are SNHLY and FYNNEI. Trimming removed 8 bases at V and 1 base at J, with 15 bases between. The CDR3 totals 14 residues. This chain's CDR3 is CASLRGALSYEQYF. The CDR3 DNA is TGTGCCAGCCTCCGGGGGGCACTTTCCTACGAGCAGTACTTC.

The CDR3 sequence is CASSMTSGSTDTQYF. CDR3 in DNA: TGTGCCAGCAGCATGACTAGCGGAAGCACAGATACGCAGTATTTT. The chain links TRBV5-8 to TRBJ2-3, with 9 bases matching TRBD2. Unmatched junction bases numbered 3, after V lost 4 bases and J lost 0 bases. CDR1 is SGHTS and CDR2 is YDEGEE in the germline V gene. The CDR3 covers 15 residues.

Here the CDR3 reads CASVGVNTEAFF. The DNA for the CDR3 is TGTGCCAGCGTGGGAGTGAACACTGAAGCTTTCTTT. This chain connects TRBV12-3 or TRBV12-4 to TRBJ1-1; no definite D call. V lost 8 bases and J 0 bases, leaving 7 bases between the germline ends. The CDR3 has 12 residues.

This CDR3 reads CASSFGSGRAQVEQFF. CDR3 in DNA: TGTGCCAGCAGTTTCGGTAGCGGGAGGGCCCAGGTTGAGCAGTTCTTC. The chain carries TRBV6-6 and TRBJ2-1, with 11 bases identical to TRBD2. CDR3 length equals 16 residues. J gave up 9 bases and V 4 bases, and 11 bases lay outside the gene matches. CDR1 and CDR2 from the germline V gene are MNHNY and SVGAGI (reference sequence).